This T cell receptor beta chain derives from a study of cytotoxic CD8 clonotypes in ibrutinib-treated CLL. Unmatched junction bases numbered 17, after V lost 0 bases and J lost 9 bases. The CDR3 contains 18 residues. Germline V gene data show CDR1 as SGHNT and CDR2 as YYREEE (reference sequence). The data were produced by immunoSEQ multiplex PCR, yet TCRdb's version contains in-frame clones alone and is incomplete. The profile covers 150,000 to 200,000 clones, with roughly 88% appearing a single time and about 3% taken by the ten largest. The sample was PBMCs, taken at disease progression, from a patient treated with ibrutinib. The rearrangement uses TRBV5-4 and TRBJ1-5; 8 bases map to TRBD1. This receptor was identified in a human donor with chronic lymphocytic leukemia. The CDR3 here is CASSLAMRDRRLGWPQHF. CDR3 sequence (DNA): TGTGCCAGCAGCTTGGCCATGCGGGACAGGCGGCTAGGGTGGCCCCAGCATTTT.